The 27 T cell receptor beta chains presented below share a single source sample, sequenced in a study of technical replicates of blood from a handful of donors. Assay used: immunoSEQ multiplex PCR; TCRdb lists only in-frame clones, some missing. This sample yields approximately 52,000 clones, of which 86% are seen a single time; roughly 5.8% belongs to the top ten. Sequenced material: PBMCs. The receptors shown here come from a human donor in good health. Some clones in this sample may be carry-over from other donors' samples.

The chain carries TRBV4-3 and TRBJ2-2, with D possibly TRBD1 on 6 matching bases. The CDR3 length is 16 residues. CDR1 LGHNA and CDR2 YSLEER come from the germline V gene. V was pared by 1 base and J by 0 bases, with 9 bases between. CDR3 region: CASSQGSGANTGELFF. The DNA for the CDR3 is TGCGCCAGCAGCCAAGGATCAGGGGCGAACACCGGGGAGCTGTTTTTT.

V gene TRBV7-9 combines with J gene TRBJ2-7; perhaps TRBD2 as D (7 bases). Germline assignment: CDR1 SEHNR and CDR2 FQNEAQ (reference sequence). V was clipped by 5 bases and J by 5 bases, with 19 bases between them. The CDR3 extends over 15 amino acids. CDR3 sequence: CASSPGGLLLDEQYF. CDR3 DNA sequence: TGTGCCAGCAGCCCCGGGGGGCTCCTCTTGGACGAGCAGTACTTC.

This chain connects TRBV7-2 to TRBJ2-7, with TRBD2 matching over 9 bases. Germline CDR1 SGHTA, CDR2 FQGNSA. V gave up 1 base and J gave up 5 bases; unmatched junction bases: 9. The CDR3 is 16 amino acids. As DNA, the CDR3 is TGTGCCAGCAGCTTAGTAGGGGCGGGAGGGGATGACGAGCAGTACTTC. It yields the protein CASSLVGAGGDDEQYF.

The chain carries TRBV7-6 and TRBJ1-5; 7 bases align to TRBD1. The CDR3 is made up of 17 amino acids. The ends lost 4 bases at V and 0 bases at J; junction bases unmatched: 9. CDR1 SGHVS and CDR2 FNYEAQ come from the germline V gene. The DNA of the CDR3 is TGTGCCAGCAGCTACGGGACGGGACAGTATAGCAATCAGCCCCAGCATTTT. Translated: CASSYGTGQYSNQPQHF.

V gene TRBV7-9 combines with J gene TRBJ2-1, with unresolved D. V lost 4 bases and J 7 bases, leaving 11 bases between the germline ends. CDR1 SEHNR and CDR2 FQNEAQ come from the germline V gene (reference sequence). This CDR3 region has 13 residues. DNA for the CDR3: TGTGCCAGCAGCTGGGCCTATTTGAATGAGCAGTTCTTC. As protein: CASSWAYLNEQFF.

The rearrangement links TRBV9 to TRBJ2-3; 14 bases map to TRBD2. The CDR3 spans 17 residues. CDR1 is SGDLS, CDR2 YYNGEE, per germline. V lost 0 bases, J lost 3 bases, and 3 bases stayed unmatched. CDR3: CASSVGLAGGRTDTQYF. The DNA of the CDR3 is TGTGCCAGCAGCGTAGGACTAGCGGGGGGGCGTACAGATACGCAGTATTTT.

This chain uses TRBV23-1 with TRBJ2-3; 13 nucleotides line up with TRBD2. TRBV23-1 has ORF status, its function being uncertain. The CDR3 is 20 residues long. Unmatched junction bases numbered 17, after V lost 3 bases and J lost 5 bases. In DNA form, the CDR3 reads TGCGCCAGCAGTCATATCAAAACTAGCGGGAGGGCCGCAGGAAGAGATACGCAGTATTTT. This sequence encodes CASSHIKTSGRAAGRDTQYF.

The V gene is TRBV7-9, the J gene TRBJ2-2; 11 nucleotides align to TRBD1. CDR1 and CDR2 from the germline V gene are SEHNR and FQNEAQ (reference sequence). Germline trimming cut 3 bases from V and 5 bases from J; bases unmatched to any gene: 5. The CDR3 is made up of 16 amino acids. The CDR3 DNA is TGTGCCAGCAGCTTGACCGGGACAGGGGGAACCGGGGAGCTGTTTTTT. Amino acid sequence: CASSLTGTGGTGELFF.

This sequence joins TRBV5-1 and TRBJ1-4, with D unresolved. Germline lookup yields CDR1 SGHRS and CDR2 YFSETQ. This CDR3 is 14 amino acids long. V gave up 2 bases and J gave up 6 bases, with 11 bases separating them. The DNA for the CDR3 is TGCGCCAGCAGCTTAGAGGCAGCTGATGAAAAACTGTTTTTT. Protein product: CASSLEAADEKLFF.

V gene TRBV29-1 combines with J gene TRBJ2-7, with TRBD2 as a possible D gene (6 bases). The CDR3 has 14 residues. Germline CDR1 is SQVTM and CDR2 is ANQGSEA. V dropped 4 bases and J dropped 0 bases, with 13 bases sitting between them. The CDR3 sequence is CSVVEGTSSYEQYF. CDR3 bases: TGCAGCGTTGTCGAAGGGACTTCCTCCTACGAGCAGTACTTC.

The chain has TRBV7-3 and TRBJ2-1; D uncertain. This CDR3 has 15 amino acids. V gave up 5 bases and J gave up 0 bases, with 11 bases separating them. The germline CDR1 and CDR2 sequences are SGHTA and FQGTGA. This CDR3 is CASSIAASSYNEQFF. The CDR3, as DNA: TGTGCCAGCAGCATCGCGGCGTCCTCCTACAATGAGCAGTTCTTC. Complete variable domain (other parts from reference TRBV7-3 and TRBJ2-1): GAGVSQTPSNKVTEKGKYVELRCDPISGHTALYWYRQSLGQGPEFLIYFQGTGAADDSGLPNDRFFAVRPEGSVSTLKIQRTERGDSAVYLCASSIAASSYNEQFFGPGTRLTVL.

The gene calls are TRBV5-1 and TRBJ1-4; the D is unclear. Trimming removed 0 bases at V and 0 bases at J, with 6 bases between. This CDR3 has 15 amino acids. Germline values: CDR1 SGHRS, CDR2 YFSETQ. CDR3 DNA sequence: TGCGCCAGCAGCTTGGGTCCCGCAACTAATGAAAAACTGTTTTTT. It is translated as CASSLGPATNEKLFF.

The DNA of the CDR3 is TGTGCCAGCAGTTCACAGGGGGTCTATGGCTACACCTTC. It is translated as CASSSQGVYGYTF. The rearrangement joins TRBV27 to TRBJ1-2, with 8 bases that match TRBD1. The CDR3 totals 13 residues. Trimming took 4 bases from V and 4 from J; bases not matched to a gene: 2. The germline V gene encodes CDR1 MNHEY and CDR2 SMNVEV (reference sequence).

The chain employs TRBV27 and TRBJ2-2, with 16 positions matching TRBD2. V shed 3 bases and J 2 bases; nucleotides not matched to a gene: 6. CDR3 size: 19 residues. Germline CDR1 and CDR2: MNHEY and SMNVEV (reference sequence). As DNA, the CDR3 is TGTGCCAGCAGTTTCGGGACTAGCGGGGGGGTTTATAACACCGGGGAGCTGTTTTTT. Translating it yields CASSFGTSGGVYNTGELFF.

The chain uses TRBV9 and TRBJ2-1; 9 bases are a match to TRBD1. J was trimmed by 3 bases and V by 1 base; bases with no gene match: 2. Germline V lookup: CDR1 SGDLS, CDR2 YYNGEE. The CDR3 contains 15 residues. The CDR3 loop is CASSVTGGLYNEQFF. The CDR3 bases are TGTGCCAGCAGCGTAACAGGGGGCCTCTACAATGAGCAGTTCTTC.

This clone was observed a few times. The CDR3 here is CASTTSGGYNEQFF. CDR3 DNA: TGCGCCAGCACTACTAGCGGGGGCTACAATGAGCAGTTCTTC. The chain carries TRBV5-1 and TRBJ2-1, with 11 bases that match TRBD2. Per germline, CDR1 SGHRS and CDR2 YFSETQ. Germline trimming cut 6 bases from V and 3 bases from J; bases unmatched to any gene: 2. The CDR3 covers 14 residues.

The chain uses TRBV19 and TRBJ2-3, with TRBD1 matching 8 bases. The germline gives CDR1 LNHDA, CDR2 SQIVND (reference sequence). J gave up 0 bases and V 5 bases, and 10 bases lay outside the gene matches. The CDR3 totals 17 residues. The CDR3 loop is CASSRHSGTGSTDTQYF. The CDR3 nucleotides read TGTGCCAGTAGTCGTCACTCCGGGACAGGTAGCACAGATACGCAGTATTTT.

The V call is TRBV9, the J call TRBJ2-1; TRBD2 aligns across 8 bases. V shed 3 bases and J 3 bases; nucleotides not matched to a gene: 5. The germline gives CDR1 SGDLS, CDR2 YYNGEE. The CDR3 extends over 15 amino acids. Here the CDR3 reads CASSALAVNYNEQFF. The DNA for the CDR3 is TGTGCCAGCAGCGCACTAGCGGTGAACTACAATGAGCAGTTCTTC. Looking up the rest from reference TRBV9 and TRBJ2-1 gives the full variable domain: DSGVTQTPKHLITATGQRVTLRCSPRSGDLSVYWYQQSLDQGLQFLIQYYNGEERAKGNILERFSAQQFPDLHSELNLSSLELGDSALYFCASSALAVNYNEQFFGPGTRLTVL.

The DNA for the CDR3 is TGTGCCAGCAGTCCTCGGACAGGGGGCATGAACACTGAAGCTTTCTTT. It codes for CASSPRTGGMNTEAFF. The V call is TRBV27, the J call TRBJ1-1, with 11 bases matching TRBD1. With V trimmed by 5 bases and J by 0 bases, 5 bases remained unmatched. Germline lookup yields CDR1 MNHEY and CDR2 SMNVEV (reference sequence). The CDR3 is made up of 16 amino acids.

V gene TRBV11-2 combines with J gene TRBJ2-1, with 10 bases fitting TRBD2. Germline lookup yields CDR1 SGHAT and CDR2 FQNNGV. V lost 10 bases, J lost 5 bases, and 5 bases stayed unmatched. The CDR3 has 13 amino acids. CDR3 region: CATTGTSDNEQFF. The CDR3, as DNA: TGTGCCACCACCGGGACTAGCGACAATGAGCAGTTCTTC.

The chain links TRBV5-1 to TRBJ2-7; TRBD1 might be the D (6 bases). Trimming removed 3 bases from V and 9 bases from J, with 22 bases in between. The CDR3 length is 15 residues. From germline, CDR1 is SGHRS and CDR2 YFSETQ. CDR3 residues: CASSYPPGQRTRQYF. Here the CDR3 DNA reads TGCGCCAGCAGCTATCCTCCGGGACAACGGACCAGGCAGTACTTC.

For the CDR3, the DNA is TGTGCCAGCAGTACACACAGGGACAATGAGCAGTTCTTC. The encoded protein is CASSTHRDNEQFF. J is TRBJ2-1 and V is TRBV27; D is possibly TRBD1 (6 bases). The CDR3 is made up of 13 amino acids. Trimming cost V 5 bases and J 5 bases, with 10 bases left between them. In germline, CDR1 is MNHEY, CDR2 SMNVEV (reference sequence).

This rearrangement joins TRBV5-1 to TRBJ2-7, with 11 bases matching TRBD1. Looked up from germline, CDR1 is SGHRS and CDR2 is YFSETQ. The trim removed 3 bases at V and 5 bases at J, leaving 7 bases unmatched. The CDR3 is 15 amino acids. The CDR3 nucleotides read TGCGCCAGCAGCTCTGGACAGGGGGCTCCCCACGAGCAGTACTTC. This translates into CASSSGQGAPHEQYF.

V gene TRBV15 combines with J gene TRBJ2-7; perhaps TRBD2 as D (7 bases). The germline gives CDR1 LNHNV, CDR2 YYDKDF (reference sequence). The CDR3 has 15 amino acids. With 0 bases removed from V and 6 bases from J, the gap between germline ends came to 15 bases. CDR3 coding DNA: TGTGCCACCAGCAGAGATCGGGCGGGGGCCGGCGAGCAGTACTTC. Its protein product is CATSRDRAGAGEQYF.

The CDR3: CASSQDRAGRADTQYF. The CDR3 bases are TGCGCCAGCAGCCAAGATAGGGCGGGGCGAGCGGATACGCAGTATTTT. V is TRBV4-3 and J is TRBJ2-3; TRBD2 might be the D (6 bases). This CDR3 is built from 16 residues. Deletions cut 0 bases from V and 6 bases from J, with 16 bases between. The V gene's germline CDR1 is LGHNA and CDR2 YSLEER.

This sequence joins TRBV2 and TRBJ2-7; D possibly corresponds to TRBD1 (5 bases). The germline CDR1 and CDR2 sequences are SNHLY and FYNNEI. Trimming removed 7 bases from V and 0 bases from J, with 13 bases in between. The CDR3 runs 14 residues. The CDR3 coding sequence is TGTGCCAGCATCGAGACAGCAAACTCCTACGAGCAGTACTTC. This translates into CASIETANSYEQYF.

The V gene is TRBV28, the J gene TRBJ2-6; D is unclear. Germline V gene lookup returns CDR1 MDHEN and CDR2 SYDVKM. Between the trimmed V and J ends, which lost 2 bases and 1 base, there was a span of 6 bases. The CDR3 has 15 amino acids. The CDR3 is CASSLRGSGANVLTF. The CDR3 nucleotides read TGTGCCAGCAGTTTACGAGGATCTGGGGCCAACGTCCTGACTTTC.